Listed below are T cell receptor beta chains from one sample, sequenced in a study of T cell changes during pregnancy in multiple sclerosis. The assay was immunoSEQ multiplex PCR, and TCRdb's table has in-frame clones only and misses some. The sample yields about 49,000 clones, 85% to 95% seen once. Specimen: CD8+ T cells from peripheral blood mononuclear cells, collected in the first trimester of pregnancy. The receptors stem from a female donor with multiple sclerosis, enrolled in a pregnancy study. Both conserved end residues are part of each CDR3. The D gene is left open where the match is weak. Clone size is shown for a subset of rows, as once, few, many or a class of expanded clone.

j_call clone_size d_call v_call cdr3_aa cdr3_nt
TRBJ2-5 NA NA TRBV29-1 CSVRSGYEETQYF TGCAGCGTACGTTCAGGTTACGAGGAGACCCAGTACTTC
TRBJ2-7 NA TRBD1 TRBV5-1 CATATGERNEQYF TGCGCCACCGCGACAGGGGAACGGAACGAGCAGTACTTC
TRBJ2-7 NA TRBD1 TRBV4-1 CASSQPTGSYEQYF TGCGCCAGCAGCCAACCGACAGGGAGCTACGAGCAGTACTTC
TRBJ2-7 NA TRBD2 TRBV7-9 CASSQWTSGSFYEQYF TGTGCCAGCAGCCAATGGACTAGCGGGAGTTTCTACGAGCAGTACTTC
TRBJ2-7 medium-sized NA TRBV6-6 CASSPRQSYEQYF TGTGCCAGCAGCCCCAGACAGTCCTACGAGCAGTACTTC
TRBJ2-7 NA TRBD1 TRBV7-9 CASSHGTGGHEQYF TGTGCCAGCAGCCACGGGACAGGGGGCCACGAGCAGTACTTC
TRBJ2-7 NA NA TRBV29-1 CSVEDWRGSSYEQYF TGCAGCGTTGAAGATTGGCGGGGAAGCTCCTACGAGCAGTACTTC
TRBJ2-3 NA TRBD2 TRBV13 CASSSRTSGLTDTQYF TGTGCCAGCAGCTCCCGGACTAGCGGGCTCACAGATACGCAGTATTTT
TRBJ1-4 NA NA TRBV7-9 CASSLSGLNEKLFF TGTGCCAGCAGCTTATCCGGGTTAAATGAAAAACTGTTTTTT
TRBJ1-5 few TRBD1 TRBV28 CASSLGQGVQPQHF TGTGCCAGCAGTCTCGGACAGGGAGTTCAGCCCCAGCATTTT
TRBJ2-7 NA NA TRBV21-1 CASSQNTGTSRSESVWEQYF TGTGCCAGCAGCCAAAATACCGGGACTAGTCGCTCGGAGTCCGTATGGGAGCAGTACTTC
TRBJ1-2 NA TRBD1 TRBV11-2 CASSLAPGTGDGYTF TGTGCCAGCAGCTTAGCTCCCGGGACAGGGGATGGCTACACCTTC
TRBJ2-7 NA TRBD1 TRBV7-9 CASSPTGSYEQYF TGTGCCAGCAGCCCGACAGGGTCCTACGAGCAGTACTTC
TRBJ2-7 NA TRBD1 TRBV28 CASSFGTGSYEQYF TGTGCCAGCAGTTTTGGGACAGGCTCCTACGAGCAGTACTTC
TRBJ1-2 NA TRBD1 TRBV28 CASNDRGTNYGYTF TGTGCCAGCAATGACAGGGGGACTAACTATGGCTACACCTTC
TRBJ2-7 NA NA TRBV9 CASSVAQGSYEQYF TGTGCCAGCAGCGTAGCTCAGGGCTCCTACGAGCAGTACTTC
TRBJ2-7 NA TRBD1 TRBV19 CASSMGTGSTYEQYF TGTGCCAGTAGTATGGGGACAGGGTCTACCTACGAGCAGTACTTC
TRBJ1-2 NA NA TRBV9 CASSVGGGSYGYTF TGTGCCAGCAGCGTAGGAGGGGGTAGCTATGGCTACACCTTC
TRBJ2-7 NA NA TRBV19 CASSMDGGYEQYF TGTGCCAGTAGTATGGACGGAGGATACGAGCAGTACTTC
TRBJ2-1 NA TRBD2 TRBV18 CASSYSGSTYNEQFF TGTGCCAGCTCATATAGCGGGAGTACCTACAATGAGCAGTTCTTC
TRBJ2-1 NA TRBD2 TRBV19 CATGLAGGTYNEQFF TGTGCCACCGGACTAGCGGGAGGTACCTACAATGAGCAGTTCTTC
TRBJ1-4 NA TRBD1 TRBV15 CATSTNRGRNEKLFF TGTGCCACCAGCACGAACAGGGGCCGCAATGAAAAACTGTTTTTT
TRBJ2-1 once TRBD2 TRBV7-9 CASSPGLAGGSYNEQFF TGTGCCAGCAGCCCCGGACTAGCGGGTGGGTCCTACAATGAGCAGTTCTTC
TRBJ2-3 NA NA TRBV10-3 CAISEGRDTQYF TGTGCCATCAGTGAAGGGAGGGATACGCAGTATTTT
TRBJ2-5 NA TRBD1 TRBV6-1 CASRDTDRARYF TGTGCCAGCAGGGACACCGACAGGGCTCGGTACTTC
TRBJ1-2 NA TRBD1 TRBV28 CASSYRTGASNYGYTF TGTGCCAGCAGTTACAGGACAGGGGCCAGTAACTATGGCTACACCTTC
TRBJ1-1 NA NA TRBV27 CASSYHAGTEAFF TGTGCCAGCAGCTACCACGCAGGGACTGAAGCTTTCTTT
TRBJ2-7 NA TRBD2 TRBV2 CASSEPSGKSSYEQYF TGTGCCAGCAGTGAACCTAGCGGGAAGAGCTCCTACGAGCAGTACTTC
TRBJ2-1 once TRBD2 TRBV19 CASSTELAASYNEQFF TGTGCCAGTAGTACCGAACTAGCGGCCTCCTACAATGAGCAGTTCTTC
TRBJ1-1 NA NA TRBV2 CASPLNTEAFF TGTGCCAGCCCGTTGAACACTGAAGCTTTCTTT
TRBJ2-3 NA NA TRBV30 CAWSGVGGTDTQYF TGTGCCTGGAGTGGCGTGGGAGGCACAGATACGCAGTATTTT
TRBJ2-7 NA NA TRBV9 CASSDHRDEQYF TGTGCCAGCAGCGACCACCGGGACGAGCAGTACTTC
TRBJ2-3 NA NA TRBV9 CASSYGPDTQYF TGTGCCAGCAGCTATGGCCCAGATACGCAGTATTTT
TRBJ1-1 NA NA TRBV9 CASSVGSGDEAFF TGTGCCAGCAGCGTAGGGTCAGGGGATGAAGCTTTCTTT
TRBJ2-7 once TRBD2 TRBV4-3 CASSQDRTSVSSYEQYF TGCGCCAGCAGCCAAGACAGGACTAGCGTGAGCTCCTACGAGCAGTACTTC
TRBJ1-1 many TRBD1 TRBV7-9 CASGAGTGARPAFF TGTGCCAGCGGCGCCGGGACAGGGGCTCGCCCGGCTTTCTTT
TRBJ1-2 NA TRBD1 TRBV27 CASTATGSDGYTF TGTGCCAGCACCGCGACAGGGTCGGATGGCTACACCTTC
TRBJ2-7 NA NA TRBV5-4 CASSLKRETSYEQYF TGTGCCAGCAGCTTGAAACGGGAGACCTCCTACGAGCAGTACTTC
TRBJ2-7 NA NA TRBV7-6 CASSPPLAPGYEQYF TGTGCCAGCAGCCCACCACTAGCCCCTGGCTACGAGCAGTACTTC
TRBJ1-1 NA TRBD1 TRBV5-8 CASSLILGTGRNALGEAFF TGTGCCAGCAGCTTAATCTTGGGGACAGGGCGGAACGCTCTCGGTGAAGCTTTCTTT
TRBJ2-7 NA TRBD2 TRBV9 CASSVGLAGYEQYF TGTGCCAGCAGCGTTGGGCTAGCGGGATACGAGCAGTACTTC
TRBJ2-3 NA TRBD2 TRBV5-3 CARSSWTSGRVSPSTDTQYF TGTGCCAGAAGCTCCTGGACTAGCGGGAGGGTGTCCCCGTCCACAGATACGCAGTATTTT
TRBJ1-5 NA NA TRBV6-1 CASSPRVAQPQHF TGTGCCAGCAGCCCCAGGGTGGCTCAGCCCCAACATTTT
TRBJ2-7 NA NA TRBV19 CASSTTSFYEQYF TGTGCCAGTAGTACGACTAGTTTCTACGAGCAGTACTTC
TRBJ2-1 NA NA TRBV7-8 CASSLGGEQFF TGTGCCAGCTCTTTGGGGGGTGAGCAGTTCTTC
TRBJ1-1 NA TRBD1 TRBV13 CASSLGGTAFEAFF TGTGCCAGCAGCTTAGGCGGGACAGCCTTTGAAGCTTTCTTT
TRBJ1-2 once NA TRBV5-8 CASSDRQDYGYTF TGTGCCAGCAGCGATAGACAGGACTATGGCTACACCTTC
TRBJ2-1 NA TRBD2 TRBV25-1 CASSELYNGRGNEQFF TGTGCCAGCAGTGAATTGTATAACGGGAGGGGAAATGAGCAGTTCTTC
TRBJ2-7 NA NA TRBV28 CASSEGGSYEQYF TGTGCCAGCAGCGAGGGAGGATCCTACGAGCAGTACTTC
TRBJ2-1 NA TRBD1 TRBV5-1 CASSFQTGSYNEQFF TGCGCCAGCAGCTTCCAGACAGGGTCATACAATGAGCAGTTCTTC
TRBJ2-1 NA TRBD2 TRBV7-6 CASSTTKNSGRAGNEQFF TGTGCCAGCAGCACGACCAAGAATAGCGGGAGGGCGGGGAATGAGCAGTTCTTC
TRBJ1-2 NA TRBD1 TRBV7-9 CASSPRDRADGYTF TGTGCCAGCAGCCCGAGGGACAGGGCGGATGGCTACACCTTC
TRBJ2-1 NA NA TRBV11-2 CASSQGALEQGNEQFF TGTGCCAGCAGCCAAGGCGCACTCGAACAGGGCAATGAGCAGTTCTTC
TRBJ2-1 NA TRBD2 TRBV29-1 CSVEGAAGYNEQFF TGCAGCGTTGAAGGCGCAGCGGGGTACAATGAGCAGTTCTTC
TRBJ2-1 NA TRBD1 TRBV27 CASSGGQGAPNEQFF TGTGCCAGCAGTGGGGGACAGGGGGCCCCCAATGAGCAGTTCTTC
TRBJ2-7 once TRBD1 TRBV11-2 CASSLRPDRAHEQYF TGTGCCAGCAGCTTGCGTCCGGACAGGGCCCACGAGCAGTACTTC
TRBJ2-1 NA TRBD2 TRBV5-4 CASSEGLAGDNEQFF TGTGCCAGCAGCGAGGGACTAGCGGGAGACAATGAGCAGTTCTTC
TRBJ1-2 once TRBD1 TRBV13 CASSGRQGSGNYGYTF TGTGCCAGCAGCGGACGACAGGGGAGCGGCAACTATGGCTACACCTTC